This T cell receptor beta chain was sequenced during a study of Ad26.COV2.S vaccination and SARS-CoV-2 variants. Study background: The trial was COV1001 and the donor's arm was Ad26.COV2.S. In the study, Ad26.COV2.S was injected intramuscularly once, or twice 56 days apart.

Using immunoSEQ multiplex PCR, the repertoire was profiled, and TCRdb retains in-frame clones only, with some absent. The repertoire holds about 320,000 clones, with about 86% as singletons. Regarding this clone: Antigen: not known.

Treatment in this sample: around 19 received Ad26.COV2.S at low or high dose, single or two shots; a few received placebo; per-sample allocation not given. Sampling was done on day 63 after the first vaccine or placebo injection. This CDR3 region has 14 residues. Germline V gene data show CDR1 as SGHNT and CDR2 as YYREEE (reference sequence). The V gene lost 7 bases and the J gene lost 5 bases, with 16 bases spanning the gap. Study-wide findings and caveats: Those who received the vaccine showed greater spike-specific TCR breadth than those given placebo.

The starting material was peripheral blood, obtained in a trial of Ad26.COV2.S vaccine versus placebo. This clonotype originated in a person between 18 and 59 years old who received the Ad26.COV2.S COVID-19 vaccine or a placebo. The V call is TRBV5-4, the J call TRBJ2-1; D remains unclear. The CDR3 reads CASRFTPSDNEQFF. The DNA for the CDR3 is TGTGCCAGCCGGTTCACGCCTTCAGACAATGAGCAGTTCTTC.